A single sample gave rise to the 24 T cell receptor beta chains below, sequenced in a study of long-term antiretroviral therapy in people with HIV. Samples were assayed with immunoSEQ v3.0 at survey level. The table came from immunoSEQ multiplex PCR; TCRdb's copy has only in-frame clones and leaves some out. Here the sample spans nearly 20,000 clones, about 80% being singletons. The starting material was unsorted PBMCs, obtained 0.2 years after starting antiretroviral therapy. The receptors were gathered from a woman between 35 and 50 years old with HIV.

The chain employs TRBV29-1 and TRBJ2-1, with no clear D. The V gene's germline CDR1 is SQVTM and CDR2 ANQGSEA. Trimming took off 4 bases at V and 6 bases at J, with 7 bases between the two ends. This CDR3 has 11 residues. The CDR3 protein is CSVVRTNEQFF. CDR3 nucleotides: TGCAGCGTTGTCCGTACCAATGAGCAGTTCTTC.

The sample holds one count of this clone. The rearrangement uses TRBV2 and TRBJ2-1; D call uncertain. Germline CDR1 is SNHLY and CDR2 is FYNNEI. This CDR3 contains 11 residues. V lost 9 bases and J 5 bases, leaving 8 bases between the germline ends. The CDR3 here is CARMVDNEQFF. The CDR3 DNA is TGTGCCAGAATGGTGGACAATGAGCAGTTCTTC.

This clone was seen a single time. J is TRBJ1-3 and V is TRBV18; unclear D gene. Trimming removed 1 base from V and 0 bases from J, with 7 bases in between. Germline lookup yields CDR1 KGHSH and CDR2 LQKENI. There are 15 residues in the CDR3. CDR3 region: CASSPQENSGNTIYF. The CDR3 DNA sequence: TGTGCCAGCTCACCACAAGAAAACTCTGGAAACACCATATATTTT.

The chain employs TRBV10-3 and TRBJ2-7, with D possibly TRBD2 on 6 matching bases. Germline CDR1 ENHRY, CDR2 SYGVKD. V lost 11 bases and J 7 bases, leaving 21 bases between the germline ends. This CDR3 comprises 13 residues. CDR3 sequence: CASTPGSLGEQYF. The CDR3, as DNA: TGTGCCTCTACCCCCGGGAGCCTCGGGGAGCAGTACTTC.

The chain employs TRBV18 and TRBJ1-1; 8 bases are shared with TRBD1. The CDR3 runs to 14 residues. Germline assignment: CDR1 KGHSH and CDR2 LQKENI. The V and J ends lost 6 bases and 1 base, in that order; junction bases with no gene match: 4. The CDR3 sequence: CASSRDRQNTEAFF. The CDR3 DNA is TGTGCCAGCTCTAGGGACAGGCAGAACACTGAAGCTTTCTTT.

The chain uses TRBV6-6 and TRBJ2-7; 9 bases are shared with TRBD1. This CDR3 region has 15 residues. Germline V CDR1 and CDR2: MNHNY, SVGAGI (reference sequence). Trimming removed 1 base from V and 3 bases from J; junction bases left unmatched: 4. CDR3 protein: CASSYLETGGYEQYF. CDR3 DNA: TGTGCCAGCAGTTACTTGGAGACAGGGGGCTACGAGCAGTACTTC.

The chain carries TRBV9 and TRBJ2-7; D possibly corresponds to TRBD2 (5 bases). CDR3 length: 14 residues. Germline V CDR1 and CDR2: SGDLS, YYNGEE. V was trimmed by 4 bases and J by 1 base, leaving 12 bases between them. This chain's CDR3 is CASSPDGESYEQYF. CDR3 DNA: TGTGCCAGCAGCCCCGACGGGGAATCCTACGAGCAGTACTTC.

This clone was seen a handful of times. This chain joins TRBV19 and TRBJ1-5, with TRBD1 as a possible D gene (6 bases). This CDR3 has 14 amino acids. Germline assignment: CDR1 LNHDA and CDR2 SQIVND (reference sequence). Between the trimmed V and J ends, which lost 5 bases and 9 bases, there was a span of 17 bases. CDR3 region: CASSLRQALVPQHF. The DNA of the CDR3 is TGTGCCAGTAGTCTCAGACAGGCCTTAGTGCCCCAGCATTTT.

The chain is built from TRBV5-1 and TRBJ1-1, with 7 bases fitting TRBD1. V lost 5 bases, J lost 0 bases, and 4 bases stayed unmatched. Germline V CDR1 and CDR2: SGHRS, YFSETQ. This CDR3 has 14 amino acids. The CDR3 DNA reads as TGCGCCAGCAGTTTACAGGGGATGAACACTGAAGCTTTCTTT. Protein: CASSLQGMNTEAFF.

V and J are TRBV5-4 and TRBJ2-1; D might be TRBD1 or TRBD2, each matching 6 bases. Germline-derived CDR1 and CDR2 are SGHNT and YYREEE (reference sequence). The CDR3 extends over 12 amino acids. Trimming left V 4 bases short and J 9 bases short, with 11 bases between. The CDR3 nucleotides read TGTGCCAGCAGCGGGGGGCAGGCTGAGCAGTTCTTC. Protein product: CASSGGQAEQFF.

The chain has TRBV7-9 and TRBJ2-7; TRBD1 matches at 10 bases. Germline CDR1 and CDR2: SEHNR and FQNEAQ (reference sequence). Losses at the gene ends were 3 bases for V and 1 base for J; bases not matched to a gene: 3. CDR3 length: 15 amino acids. The CDR3 DNA follows: TGTGCCAGCAGCTTGCCGGGACAGGGGTCCTACGAGCAGTACTTC. It encodes CASSLPGQGSYEQYF.

The DNA for the CDR3 is TGTGCCAGCAGTTACTCACTGTCGCACCCGCCCTACGAGCAGTACTTC. Encoded protein: CASSYSLSHPPYEQYF. The chain links TRBV6-5 to TRBJ2-7, with D unresolved. The CDR3 is made up of 16 amino acids. Trimming shortened V by 0 bases and J by 2 bases, and 14 bases separated the two germline ends. Germline V gene data show CDR1 as MNHEY and CDR2 as SVGAGI.

The V and J genes are TRBV7-9 and TRBJ1-2, with unresolved D. Germline assignment: CDR1 SEHNR and CDR2 FQNEAQ (reference sequence). CDR3 length equals 15 residues. V shed 2 bases and J shed 2 bases, with 12 bases lying between them. CDR3 coding DNA: TGTGCCAGCAGCTTAAAAGGAGCCCAGAACTATGGCTACACCTTC. Translating gives CASSLKGAQNYGYTF.

CDR3 loop: CSVSGGRDPREAFF. The DNA for the CDR3 is TGCAGCGTATCCGGTGGGAGAGACCCGCGTGAAGCTTTCTTT. The rearrangement links TRBV29-1 to TRBJ1-1; the D is unclear. This CDR3 is built from 14 residues. Per germline, CDR1 SQVTM and CDR2 ANQGSEA. The V and J ends lost 6 bases and 7 bases respectively, with 21 bases between them.

V is TRBV6-1 and J is TRBJ2-3, with 10 bases aligning to TRBD1. V gave up 6 bases and J gave up 2 bases; unmatched junction bases: 5. The CDR3 runs 15 residues. Per germline, CDR1 MNHNS and CDR2 SASEGT. CDR3 in DNA: TGTGCCAGCAGGTTGGGACAGGGGAACACAGATACGCAGTATTTT. This encodes CASRLGQGNTDTQYF.

The chain joins TRBV5-6 to TRBJ2-7; the match to TRBD2 covers 11 bases. From germline, CDR1 is SGHDT and CDR2 YYEEEE. There are 15 residues in the CDR3. V shed 4 bases, J shed 2 bases, and the junction held 5 bases outside the gene matches. CDR3: CASSGDSGRAYEQYF. The CDR3 region has the DNA TGTGCCAGCAGCGGGGATAGCGGGAGGGCCTACGAGCAGTACTTC.

The chain couples TRBV7-6 to TRBJ1-2; D is ambiguous. The CDR3 has 14 amino acids. Germline CDR1 and CDR2: SGHVS and FNYEAQ. Trimming took 1 base from V and 3 from J, leaving 9 bases between them. The CDR3 sequence is CASSLEIGDYGYTF. The CDR3 coding sequence is TGTGCCAGCAGCTTAGAAATAGGTGACTATGGCTACACCTTC.

This clone was picked up one time. Here the CDR3 DNA reads TGTGCCAGCAGCTCGAATTCTGAGAGGGAGACCCAGTACTTC. Its translation is CASSSNSERETQYF. The chain combines TRBV5-6 with TRBJ2-5; no clear D gene. CDR1 and CDR2 from the germline V gene are SGHDT and YYEEEE. Trimming took off 3 bases at V and 5 bases at J, with 14 bases between the two ends. The CDR3 sequence is 14 residues long.

The chain employs TRBV7-9 and TRBJ1-2; D call uncertain. The ends were cut back, 3 bases at V and 8 bases at J, with 16 bases in the middle. CDR3 length: 14 amino acids. Germline V gives CDR1 SEHNR, CDR2 FQNEAQ (reference sequence). In DNA form, the CDR3 reads TGTGCCAGCAGCTTGGCGCCGGCCCTAGGGGGCTACACCTTC. Translating it yields CASSLAPALGGYTF.

The chain is built from TRBV30 and TRBJ1-6; D is unclear. This CDR3 is built from 13 residues. V was pared by 1 base and J by 10 bases, with 11 bases between. CDR1 and CDR2 from the germline V gene are GTSNPN and SVGIG (reference sequence). In nucleotides, the CDR3 is TGTGCCTGGAGTGACGGAATAGGGTCACCCCTCCACTTT. This gives the protein CAWSDGIGSPLHF.

The chain joins TRBV5-1 to TRBJ2-5, with 11 bases aligning to TRBD2. The CDR3 contains 15 residues. The germline V gene encodes CDR1 SGHRS and CDR2 YFSETQ. The V gene end was trimmed by 4 bases and the J gene end by 0 bases; junction bases not matched to a gene: 2. CDR3 in amino acids: CASSRLAGNQETQYF. The CDR3 nucleotides read TGCGCCAGCAGCAGACTAGCGGGGAACCAAGAGACCCAGTACTTC.

This chain uses TRBV5-6 with TRBJ2-5; D might be TRBD1 or TRBD2, each matching 5 bases. The CDR3 length is 16 residues. Looked up from germline, CDR1 is SGHDT and CDR2 is YYEEEE. Trimming shortened V by 1 base and J by 1 base, and 14 bases separated the two germline ends. CDR3 coding DNA: TGTGCCAGCAGCTTGACCGGGGCCGACTCCCAAGAGACCCAGTACTTC. It translates to CASSLTGADSQETQYF.

The chain carries TRBV30 and TRBJ1-1; D is unclear. V lost 5 bases and J 1 base, leaving 14 bases between the germline ends. CDR1 is GTSNPN, CDR2 SVGIG, per germline (reference sequence). This CDR3 contains 14 residues. The CDR3 DNA is TGTGCCTGGGGATTCGGCCACGCGAACACTGAAGCTTTCTTT. This sequence encodes CAWGFGHANTEAFF.

This clone was recorded a few times. The chain is built from TRBV19 and TRBJ2-7, with 7 bases fitting TRBD1. CDR3 length: 13 residues. CDR1 is LNHDA and CDR2 is SQIVND in the germline V gene (reference sequence). The ends lost 5 bases at V and 2 bases at J; junction bases unmatched: 3. CDR3 region: CASSPGTAYEQYF. The CDR3 DNA sequence: TGTGCCAGTAGTCCAGGGACAGCCTACGAGCAGTACTTC.